This section outlines one T cell receptor beta chain sequence together with its context. No antigen is known for it. TCRdb re-derived calls from the RT-PCR reads in MiXCR, one entry per CDR3 protein. The sample shows 600,000 to 700,000 distinct CDR3 sequences, 14% of them seen only once. This sample is part of a study of response to subunit inactivated influenza vaccine. The study, taken as a whole, reports: After each seasonal influenza vaccination, few new T cells are recruited, the authors suggested.

Germline-derived CDR1 and CDR2 are SEHNR and FQNEAQ (reference sequence). The CDR3 consists of 15 residues. Trimming removed 1 base from V and 10 bases from J; junction bases left unmatched: 9. The rearrangement joins TRBV7-9 to TRBJ2-1; TRBD2 matches 8 bases. This TCR derives from a man over 45 who received an inactivated influenza vaccine. Sequences were derived from PBMCs from blood, sampled around 15 days before vaccination. Here the CDR3 reads CASSLGLAGSGEQFF. The CDR3 region has the DNA TGTGCCAGCAGCTTAGGGCTAGCGGGTTCGGGCGAGCAGTTCTTC.